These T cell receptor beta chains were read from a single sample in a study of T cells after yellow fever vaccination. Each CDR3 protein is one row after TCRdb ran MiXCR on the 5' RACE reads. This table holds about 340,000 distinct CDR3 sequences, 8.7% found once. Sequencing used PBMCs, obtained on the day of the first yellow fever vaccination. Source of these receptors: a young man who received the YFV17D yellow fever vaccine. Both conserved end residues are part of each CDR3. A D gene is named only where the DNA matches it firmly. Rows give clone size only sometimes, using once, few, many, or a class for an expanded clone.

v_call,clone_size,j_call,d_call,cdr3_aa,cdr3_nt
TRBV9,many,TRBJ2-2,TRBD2,CASSHPAGANTGELFF,TGTGCCAGCAGCCACCCAGCGGGGGCGAACACCGGGGAGCTGTTTTTT
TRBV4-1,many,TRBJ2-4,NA,CASSQGLGGRMDIQYF,TGCGCCAGCAGCCAGGGCCTCGGGGGGCGGATGGACATTCAGTACTTC
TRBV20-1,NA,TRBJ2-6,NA,CSASTAFFSGANVLTF,TGCAGTGCTAGCACAGCCTTTTTCTCTGGGGCCAACGTCCTGACTTTC
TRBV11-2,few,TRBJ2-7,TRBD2,CASSPGLAGGAYEQYF,TGTGCCAGCAGCCCCGGACTAGCGGGGGGGGCCTACGAGCAGTACTTC
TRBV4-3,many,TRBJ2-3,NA,CASSLSVAPVDTQYF,TGCGCCAGCAGCCTTTCAGTCGCTCCGGTGGATACGCAGTATTTT
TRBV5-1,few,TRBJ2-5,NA,CASSSWGPWETQYF,TGCGCCAGCAGCTCCTGGGGCCCCTGGGAGACCCAGTACTTC
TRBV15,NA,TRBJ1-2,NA,CATSRRQDNYGYTF,TGTGCCACCAGCAGAAGACAGGACAACTATGGCTACACCTTC
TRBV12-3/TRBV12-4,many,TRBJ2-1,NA,CASSLEGPSYNEQFF,TGTGCCAGCAGTTTAGAGGGGCCCTCCTACAATGAGCAGTTCTTC
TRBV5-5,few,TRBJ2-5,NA,CASSLEGTKETQYF,TGTGCCAGCAGCTTGGAGGGAACAAAAGAGACCCAGTACTTC
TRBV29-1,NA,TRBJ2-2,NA,CSVRVQGNTGELFF,TGCAGCGTTCGGGTGCAGGGGAACACCGGGGAGCTGTTTTTT
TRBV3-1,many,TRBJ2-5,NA,CASSQDGSRETQYF,TGTGCCAGCAGCCAAGACGGCAGCCGGGAGACCCAGTACTTC
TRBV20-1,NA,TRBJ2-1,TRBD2,CSAPGQLADYNEQFF,TGCAGTGCACCCGGGCAACTAGCGGATTACAATGAGCAGTTCTTC
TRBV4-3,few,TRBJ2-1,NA,CASSPAGGGIGGDNEQFF,TGCGCCAGCAGCCCGGCCGGTGGAGGAATCGGGGGAGACAATGAGCAGTTCTTC
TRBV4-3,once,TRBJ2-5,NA,CASSQGTSRYETQYF,TGCGCCAGCAGCCAAGGAACTAGTCGTTACGAGACCCAGTACTTC
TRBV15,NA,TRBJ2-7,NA,CATRQSGNTYEQYF,TGTGCCACCAGACAATCAGGGAACACCTACGAGCAGTACTTC
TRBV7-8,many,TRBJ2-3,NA,CASSPGGRTDTQYF,TGTGCCAGCAGCCCCGGTGGACGCACAGATACGCAGTATTTT
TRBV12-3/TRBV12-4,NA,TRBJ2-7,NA,CASSPGYPYEQYF,TGTGCCAGCAGTCCCGGGTACCCCTACGAGCAGTACTTC
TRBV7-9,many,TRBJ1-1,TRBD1,CASSFGTVNTEAFF,TGTGCCAGCAGCTTTGGGACAGTGAACACTGAAGCTTTCTTT
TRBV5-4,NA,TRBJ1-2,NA,CASSPGPDRIESGYTF,TGTGCCAGCAGCCCCGGCCCCGACAGGATCGAATCCGGCTACACCTTC
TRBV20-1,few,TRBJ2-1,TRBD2,CSAFLAGVYNEQFF,TGCAGTGCTTTTCTAGCGGGGGTCTACAATGAGCAGTTCTTC
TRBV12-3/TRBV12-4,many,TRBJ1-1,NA,CASTLEGLLEYTEAFF,TGTGCCAGCACCCTAGAGGGGTTACTGGAATATACTGAAGCTTTCTTT
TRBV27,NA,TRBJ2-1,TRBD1,CATRQGEQFF,TGTGCCACTAGACAGGGAGAGCAGTTCTTC
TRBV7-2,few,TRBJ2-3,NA,CASSLWTARDTQYF,TGTGCCAGCAGCTTATGGACGGCGCGGGATACGCAGTATTTT
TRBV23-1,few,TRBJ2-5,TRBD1,CASGDRGQEHRQETQYF,TGCGCCAGTGGGGACAGGGGACAGGAACACCGACAGGAGACCCAGTACTTC
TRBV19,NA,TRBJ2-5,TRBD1,CASSLRGSEETQYF,TGTGCCAGTAGCCTCAGGGGGAGTGAAGAGACCCAGTACTTC
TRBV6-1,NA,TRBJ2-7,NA,CASTERVGGPTEQYF,TGTGCCAGCACCGAAAGAGTTGGGGGGCCGACCGAGCAGTACTTC
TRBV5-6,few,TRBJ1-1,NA,CASRHQGGVNTEAFF,TGTGCCAGCAGACACCAGGGTGGCGTGAACACTGAAGCTTTCTTT
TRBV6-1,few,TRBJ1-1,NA,CASSEKWNTEAFF,TGTGCCAGCAGTGAAAAGTGGAACACTGAAGCTTTCTTT
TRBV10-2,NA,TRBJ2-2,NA,CASSNRQPVTGELFF,TGCGCCAGCAGCAACCGACAGCCGGTAACCGGGGAGCTGTTTTTT
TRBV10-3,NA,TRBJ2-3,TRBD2,CAISESLAGFADTQYF,TGTGCCATCAGTGAATCGCTAGCGGGGTTCGCAGATACGCAGTATTTT
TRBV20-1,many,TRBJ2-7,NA,CSAREGVAYEQYF,TGCAGTGCTAGAGAAGGGGTCGCCTACGAGCAGTACTTC
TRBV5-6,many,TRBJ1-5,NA,CASSLRDQPQHF,TGTGCCAGCAGCTTGAGGGATCAGCCCCAGCATTTT
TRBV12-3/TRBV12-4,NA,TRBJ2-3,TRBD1,CASSPDRVTQYF,TGTGCCAGCAGCCCTGACAGGGTTACGCAGTATTTT
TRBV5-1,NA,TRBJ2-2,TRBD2,CASSLELAGANTGELFF,TGCGCCAGCAGCTTGGAGCTAGCGGGGGCCAACACCGGGGAGCTGTTTTTT
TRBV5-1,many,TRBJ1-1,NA,CAAREGGNTEAFF,TGCGCCGCCAGGGAAGGGGGGAACACTGAAGCTTTCTTT
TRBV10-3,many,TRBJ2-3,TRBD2,CAISDPGLAADTQYF,TGTGCCATCAGTGACCCAGGACTAGCGGCAGATACGCAGTATTTT
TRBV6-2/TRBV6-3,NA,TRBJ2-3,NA,CASTPGGARGFTDTQYF,TGTGCCAGCACTCCGGGGGGCGCAAGGGGCTTCACAGATACGCAGTATTTT
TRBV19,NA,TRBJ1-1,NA,CASSPMGGAERAFF,TGTGCCAGTAGTCCCATGGGGGGGGCTGAGAGAGCTTTCTTT
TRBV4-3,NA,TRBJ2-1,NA,CASSQAGTGEQFF,TGCGCCAGCAGCCAAGCGGGGACTGGTGAGCAGTTCTTC
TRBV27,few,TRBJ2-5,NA,CASSLLGLKQETQYF,TGTGCCAGCAGTCTCCTCGGACTGAAACAAGAGACCCAGTACTTC
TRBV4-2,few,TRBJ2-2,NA,CASSQRVGAAGELFF,TGTGCCAGCAGCCAGAGAGTGGGGGCGGCCGGGGAGCTGTTTTTT
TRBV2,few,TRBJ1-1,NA,CASSSRGYTEAFF,TGTGCCAGCAGTTCTAGGGGCTACACTGAAGCTTTCTTT
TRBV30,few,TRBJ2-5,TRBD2,CAWSFLAGGPGYF,TGTGCCTGGAGCTTCTTAGCGGGCGGTCCTGGGTACTTC
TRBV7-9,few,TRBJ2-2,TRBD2,CASSEFLRGGDTGELFF,TGTGCCAGCAGCGAATTCTTACGTGGGGGGGACACCGGGGAGCTGTTTTTT
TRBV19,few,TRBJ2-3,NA,CASIPEDTDTQYF,TGTGCCAGTATCCCGGAGGACACAGATACGCAGTATTTT
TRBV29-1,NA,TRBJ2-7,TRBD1,CSVDTTGTENYEQYF,TGCAGCGTCGACACAACCGGGACAGAGAATTACGAGCAGTACTTC
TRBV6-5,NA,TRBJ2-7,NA,CASSYSISGDLYEQYF,TGTGCCAGCAGTTACTCGATATCGGGCGATCTTTACGAGCAGTACTTC
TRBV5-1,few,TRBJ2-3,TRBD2,CASSPGLAGPSGRTDTQYF,TGCGCCAGCAGCCCGGGACTAGCGGGACCCTCGGGACGCACAGATACGCAGTATTTT
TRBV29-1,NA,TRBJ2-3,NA,CSVSGTISTDTQYF,TGCAGCGTTTCCGGCACCATCAGCACAGATACGCAGTATTTT
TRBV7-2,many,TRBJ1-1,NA,CASSPGAGRGETEAFF,TGTGCCAGCAGCCCAGGGGCCGGACGGGGAGAAACTGAAGCTTTCTTT
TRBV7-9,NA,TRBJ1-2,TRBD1,CASNIKDRVYDGYTF,TGTGCCAGCAACATAAAGGACAGGGTCTATGATGGCTACACCTTC
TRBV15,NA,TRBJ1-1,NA,CATKVRTFDAEAFF,TGTGCCACCAAAGTTAGGACATTTGATGCTGAAGCTTTCTTT
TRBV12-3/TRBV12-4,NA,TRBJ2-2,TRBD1,CASTLDRVTGELFF,TGTGCCAGCACCCTGGACAGGGTAACCGGGGAGCTGTTTTTT
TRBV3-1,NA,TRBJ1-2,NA,CASSPNPGGNGYTF,TGTGCCAGCAGCCCAAACCCGGGGGGAAATGGCTACACCTTC
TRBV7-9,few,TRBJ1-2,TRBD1,CASSFQGVNYGYTF,TGTGCCAGCAGCTTCCAGGGGGTAAACTATGGCTACACCTTC
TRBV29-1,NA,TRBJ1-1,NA,CSVVFEGAEAFF,TGCAGCGTCGTATTCGAGGGCGCTGAAGCTTTCTTT
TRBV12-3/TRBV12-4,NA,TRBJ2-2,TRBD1,CASSPTRQGVGTGELFF,TGTGCCAGCAGTCCAACGCGACAGGGGGTAGGGACCGGGGAGCTGTTTTTT
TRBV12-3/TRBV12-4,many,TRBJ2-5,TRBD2,CASSLVLAGLQTQYF,TGTGCCAGCAGTTTAGTGCTAGCGGGACTTCAGACCCAGTACTTC
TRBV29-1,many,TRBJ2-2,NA,CSVDRRGENTGELFF,TGCAGCGTTGACCGCAGGGGGGAGAACACCGGGGAGCTGTTTTTT
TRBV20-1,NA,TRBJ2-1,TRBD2,CSAGRHGTTEQFF,TGCAGTGCTGGAAGACACGGGACTACGGAGCAGTTCTTC